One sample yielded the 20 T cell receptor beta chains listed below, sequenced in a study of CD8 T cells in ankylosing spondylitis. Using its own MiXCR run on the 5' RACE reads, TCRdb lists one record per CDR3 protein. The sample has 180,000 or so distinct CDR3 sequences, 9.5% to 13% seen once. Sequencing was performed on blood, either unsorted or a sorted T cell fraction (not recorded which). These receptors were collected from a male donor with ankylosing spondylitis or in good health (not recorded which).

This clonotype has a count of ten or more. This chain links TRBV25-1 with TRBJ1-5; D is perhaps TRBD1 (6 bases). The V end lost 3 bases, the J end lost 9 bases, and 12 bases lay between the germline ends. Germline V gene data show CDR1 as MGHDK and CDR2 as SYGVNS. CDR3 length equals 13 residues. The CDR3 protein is CASSDSSTGPQHF. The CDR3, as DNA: TGTGCCAGCAGTGATTCCTCGACAGGGCCCCAGCATTTT.

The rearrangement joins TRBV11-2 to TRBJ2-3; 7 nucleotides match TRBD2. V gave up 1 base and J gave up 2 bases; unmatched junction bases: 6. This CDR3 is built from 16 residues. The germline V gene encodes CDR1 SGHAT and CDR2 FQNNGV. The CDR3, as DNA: TGTGCCAGCAGCTTAGTTGGCGGGAGTACCACAGATACGCAGTATTTT. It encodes CASSLVGGSTTDTQYF.

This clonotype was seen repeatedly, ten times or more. The CDR3 spells CASRRDRSYNEQFF. Written as DNA, the CDR3 is TGCGCCAGCCGAAGGGACAGATCCTACAATGAGCAGTTCTTC. V and J are TRBV5-1 and TRBJ2-1; TRBD1 matches 7 bases. The CDR3 covers 14 residues. J was trimmed by 1 base and V by 7 bases; bases with no gene match: 5. The germline V gene encodes CDR1 SGHRS and CDR2 YFSETQ.

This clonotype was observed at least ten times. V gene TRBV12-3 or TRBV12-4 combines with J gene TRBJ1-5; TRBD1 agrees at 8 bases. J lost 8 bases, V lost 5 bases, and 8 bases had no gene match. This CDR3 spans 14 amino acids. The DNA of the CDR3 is TGTGCCAGCAGTAACGGACAGGGTAAGGAGCCCCAGCATTTT. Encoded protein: CASSNGQGKEPQHF.

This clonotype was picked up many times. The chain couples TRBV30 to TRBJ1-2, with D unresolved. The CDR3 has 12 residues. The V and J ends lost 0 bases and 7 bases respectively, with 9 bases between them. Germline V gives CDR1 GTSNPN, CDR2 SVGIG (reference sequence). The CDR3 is CAWSVHDGGYTF. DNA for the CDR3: TGTGCCTGGAGTGTACACGACGGTGGCTACACCTTC.

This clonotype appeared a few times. CDR3 in DNA: TGTGCCACCGCCGAGGGCGGGACGAAAGAGACCCAGTACTTC. Amino acids: CATAEGGTKETQYF. The chain employs TRBV10-3 and TRBJ2-5; possible D gene TRBD2, 6 bases. Germline lookup yields CDR1 ENHRY and CDR2 SYGVKD. V was shortened by 10 bases and J by 3 bases, with 18 bases between the two germline ends. The CDR3 loop spans 14 amino acids.

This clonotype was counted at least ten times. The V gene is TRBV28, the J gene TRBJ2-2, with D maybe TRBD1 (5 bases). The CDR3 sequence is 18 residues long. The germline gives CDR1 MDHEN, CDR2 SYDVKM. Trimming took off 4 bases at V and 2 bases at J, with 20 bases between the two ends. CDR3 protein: CASSSIRVLHQNTGELFF. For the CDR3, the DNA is TGTGCCAGCAGTTCCATCAGGGTGCTGCACCAAAACACCGGGGAGCTGTTTTTT.

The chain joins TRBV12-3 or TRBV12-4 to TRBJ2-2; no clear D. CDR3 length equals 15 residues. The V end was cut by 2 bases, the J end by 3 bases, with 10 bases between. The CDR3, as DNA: TGTGCCAGCAGTTTATCGATATCGGACACCGGGGAGCTGTTTTTT. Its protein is CASSLSISDTGELFF.

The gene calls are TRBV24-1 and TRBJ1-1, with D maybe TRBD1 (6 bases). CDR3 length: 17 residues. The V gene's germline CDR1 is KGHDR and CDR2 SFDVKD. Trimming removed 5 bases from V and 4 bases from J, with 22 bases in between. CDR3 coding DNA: TGTGCCACCAGTGCTCTGATAACGTGGAGGGGGGGCACTGAAGCTTTCTTT. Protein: CATSALITWRGGTEAFF.

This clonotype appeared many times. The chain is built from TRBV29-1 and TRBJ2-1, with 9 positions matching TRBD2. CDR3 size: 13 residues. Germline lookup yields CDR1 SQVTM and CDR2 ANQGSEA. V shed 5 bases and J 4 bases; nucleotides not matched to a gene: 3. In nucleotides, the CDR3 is TGCAGCGTTCTGCTAGCGGGGTACAATGAGCAGTTCTTC. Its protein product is CSVLLAGYNEQFF.

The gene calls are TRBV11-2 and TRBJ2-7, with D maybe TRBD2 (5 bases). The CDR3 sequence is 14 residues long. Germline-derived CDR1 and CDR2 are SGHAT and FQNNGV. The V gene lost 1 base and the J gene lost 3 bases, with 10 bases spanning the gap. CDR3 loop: CASSLGAGYYEQYF. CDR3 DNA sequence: TGTGCCAGCAGCTTAGGGGCGGGTTACTACGAGCAGTACTTC.

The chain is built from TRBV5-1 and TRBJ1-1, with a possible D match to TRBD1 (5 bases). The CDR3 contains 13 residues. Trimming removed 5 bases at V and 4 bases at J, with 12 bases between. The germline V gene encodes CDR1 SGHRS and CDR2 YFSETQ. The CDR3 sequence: CASRGRGFTEAFF. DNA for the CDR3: TGCGCCAGCAGGGGAAGGGGTTTCACTGAAGCTTTCTTT.

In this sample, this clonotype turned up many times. CDR3 sequence reads: CASSVLGEARAQYF. The CDR3 DNA sequence: TGTGCCAGCAGTGTGTTGGGTGAGGCGCGCGCCCAGTACTTC. The V and J genes are TRBV25-1 and TRBJ2-5; no definite D call. There are 14 residues in the CDR3. The germline V gene has CDR1 MGHDK and CDR2 SYGVNS. Trimming cost V 4 bases and J 9 bases, with 18 bases left between them. Looking up the rest from reference TRBV25-1 and TRBJ2-5 gives the full variable domain: EADIYQTPRYLVIGTGKKITLECSQTMGHDKMYWYQQDPGMELHLIHYSYGVNSTEKGDLSSESTVSRIRTEHFPLTLESARPSHTSQYLCASSVLGEARAQYFGPGTRLLVL.

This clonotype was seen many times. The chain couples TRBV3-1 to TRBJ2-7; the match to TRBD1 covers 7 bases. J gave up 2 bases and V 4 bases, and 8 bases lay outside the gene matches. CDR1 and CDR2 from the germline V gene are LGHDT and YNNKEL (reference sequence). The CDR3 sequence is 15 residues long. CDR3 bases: TGTGCCAGCAGCCGAGGAGGACAGGAGCCCTACGAGCAGTACTTC. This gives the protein CASSRGGQEPYEQYF.

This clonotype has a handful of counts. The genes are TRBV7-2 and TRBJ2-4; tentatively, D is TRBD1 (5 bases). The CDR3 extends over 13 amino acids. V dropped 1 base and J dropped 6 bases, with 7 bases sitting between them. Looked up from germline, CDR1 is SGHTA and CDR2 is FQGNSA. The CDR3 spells CASSLGGRNIQYF. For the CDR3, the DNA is TGTGCCAGCAGCTTAGGGGGCAGAAACATTCAGTACTTC.

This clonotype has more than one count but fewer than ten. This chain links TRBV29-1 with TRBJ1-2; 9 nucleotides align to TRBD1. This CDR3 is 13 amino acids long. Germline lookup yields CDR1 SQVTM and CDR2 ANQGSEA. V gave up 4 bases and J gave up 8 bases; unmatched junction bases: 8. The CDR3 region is CSVGGGQGDGYTF. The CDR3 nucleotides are TGCAGCGTTGGGGGGGGACAGGGTGACGGCTACACCTTC.

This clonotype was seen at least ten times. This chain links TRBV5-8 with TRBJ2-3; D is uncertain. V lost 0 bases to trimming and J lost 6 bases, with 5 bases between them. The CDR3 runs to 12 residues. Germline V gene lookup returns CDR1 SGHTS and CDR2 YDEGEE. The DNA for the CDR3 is TGTGCCAGCAGCTTGGTTAGGGATACGCAGTATTTT. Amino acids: CASSLVRDTQYF.

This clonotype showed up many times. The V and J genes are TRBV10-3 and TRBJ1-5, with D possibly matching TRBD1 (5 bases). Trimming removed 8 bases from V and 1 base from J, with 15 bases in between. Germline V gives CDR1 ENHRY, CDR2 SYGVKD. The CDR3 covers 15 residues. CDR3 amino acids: CAIQKGLESNQPQHF. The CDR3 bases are TGTGCCATCCAAAAGGGGTTGGAGAGCAATCAGCCCCAGCATTTT.

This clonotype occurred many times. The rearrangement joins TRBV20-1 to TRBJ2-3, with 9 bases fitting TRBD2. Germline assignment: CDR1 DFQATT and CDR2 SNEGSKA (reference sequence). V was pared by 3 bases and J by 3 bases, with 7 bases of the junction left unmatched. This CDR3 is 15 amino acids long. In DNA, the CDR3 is TGCAGTGCTAGGCGGGGGGGCCGAGAAACAGATACGCAGTATTTT. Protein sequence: CSARRGGRETDTQYF.

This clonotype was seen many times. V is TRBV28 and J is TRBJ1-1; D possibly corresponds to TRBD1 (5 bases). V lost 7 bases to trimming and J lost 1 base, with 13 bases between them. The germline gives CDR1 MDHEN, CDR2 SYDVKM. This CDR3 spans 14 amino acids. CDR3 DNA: TGTGCCAGCACTAAACATGGGGGGAACACTGAAGCTTTCTTT. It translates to CASTKHGGNTEAFF.